One sample yielded the 28 T cell receptor beta chains listed below, sequenced in a study of cytomegalovirus exposure and HLA in healthy donors. 13 Jbeta primers and 60 Vbeta primers were used for the PCR. TCRdb keeps only in-frame clones here, not all; method: immunoSEQ multiplex PCR. The sample table includes about 200,000 clones. The source material was PBMCs. These receptors were obtained from a man younger than 40 in good health and CMV-seronegative.

The J gene is TRBJ2-1, the V gene TRBV30, with 13 bases lining up with TRBD2. Germline values: CDR1 GTSNPN, CDR2 SVGIG (reference sequence). The J segment lost 7 bases and the V segment lost 0 bases, leaving 15 bases of the junction unmatched. CDR3 size: 19 residues. The CDR3 DNA reads TGTGCCTGGAGTGTAAATAAATATCGGACTAGCGGGAGAAGAAATGAGCAGTTCTTC. Protein product: CAWSVNKYRTSGRRNEQFF.

The gene calls are TRBV7-3 and TRBJ2-2, with TRBD1 as a possible D gene (5 bases). The CDR3 has 15 residues. Germline CDR1 and CDR2: SGHTA and FQGTGA. The V end lost 2 bases, the J end lost 7 bases, and 14 bases lay between the germline ends. The chain's CDR3 is CASSLSAGHNGELFF. CDR3 coding DNA: TGTGCCAGCAGCTTATCGGCAGGGCATAACGGGGAGCTGTTTTTT.

The chain has TRBV4-3 and TRBJ1-6; the D is unclear. In germline, CDR1 is LGHNA, CDR2 YSLEER. V shed 0 bases and J shed 9 bases, with 12 bases lying between them. This CDR3 is 15 amino acids long. The CDR3, as DNA: TGCGCCAGCAGCCAAGATCGCCACGGTACTTCACCCCTCCACTTT. This translates into CASSQDRHGTSPLHF.

The V call is TRBV2, the J call TRBJ2-3; D uncertain. The CDR3 totals 15 residues. Germline CDR1 is SNHLY and CDR2 is FYNNEI. V gave up 8 bases and J gave up 0 bases, with 15 bases separating them. CDR3 nucleotide sequence: TGTGCCAGCCTGAAAAGCCTACCTAGCACAGATACGCAGTATTTT. As protein: CASLKSLPSTDTQYF.

The J gene is TRBJ2-7, the V gene TRBV5-6; D might be TRBD1 (5 bases). Germline V gene sequence: CDR1 SGHDT, CDR2 YYEEEE. The length of the CDR3 is 12 residues. V gave up 0 bases and J gave up 4 bases, with 5 bases separating them. CDR3 nucleotides: TGTGCCAGCAGCTTGGAGGGGTACGAGCAGTACTTC. Encoded protein: CASSLEGYEQYF.

The chain uses TRBV29-1 and TRBJ2-3; no firm D call. CDR1 and CDR2 (germline): SQVTM, ANQGSEA. The CDR3 extends over 12 amino acids. V lost 5 bases, J lost 2 bases, and 8 bases lay in between. This CDR3 reads CSVTTYTDTQYF. CDR3 sequence (DNA): TGCAGCGTTACGACTTACACAGATACGCAGTATTTT.

The chain couples TRBV4-3 to TRBJ2-2; TRBD1 might be the D (6 bases). Trimming stripped 2 bases from V and 5 bases from J, with 27 bases between. The length of the CDR3 is 20 residues. Germline lookup yields CDR1 LGHNA and CDR2 YSLEER. DNA for the CDR3: TGCGCCAGCAGCCAAACCTCTCTCTGGGGGCAGGTTGTAAGTACCGGGGAGCTGTTTTTT. As protein: CASSQTSLWGQVVSTGELFF.

The V gene is TRBV5-1, the J gene TRBJ2-3; a possible D gene is TRBD2 (6 bases). Germline V gene data show CDR1 as SGHRS and CDR2 as YFSETQ. V gave up 3 bases and J gave up 2 bases, with 13 bases separating them. CDR3 length: 15 residues. This CDR3 is CASSSLASATDTQYF. The CDR3 DNA follows: TGCGCCAGCAGCTCCCTAGCGTCAGCCACAGATACGCAGTATTTT.

This chain links TRBV6-5 with TRBJ2-5, with unresolved D. Trimming removed 5 bases at V and 0 bases at J, with 10 bases between. Germline CDR1 is MNHEY and CDR2 is SVGAGI. There are 14 residues in the CDR3. Here the CDR3 DNA reads TGTGCCAGCAGTGTTACATTGTACCAAGAGACCCAGTACTTC. It is translated as CASSVTLYQETQYF.

The chain joins TRBV14 to TRBJ1-4, with D tentatively TRBD1 (5 bases). V dropped 5 bases and J dropped 9 bases, with 13 bases sitting between them. The CDR3 consists of 13 residues. Per the germline V gene, CDR1 is SGHDN and CDR2 is FVKESK. This chain's CDR3 is CASSFRDSQKLFF. The CDR3 DNA reads as TGTGCCAGCAGCTTCCGGGACTCTCAAAAACTGTTTTTT.

The chain couples TRBV9 to TRBJ2-5; 10 nucleotides agree with TRBD2. CDR1 and CDR2 from the germline V gene are SGDLS and YYNGEE. The CDR3 is made up of 16 amino acids. The V and J ends lost 2 bases and 1 base, in that order; junction bases with no gene match: 5. This chain's CDR3 is CASSVMSGRAQETQYF. In nucleotides, the CDR3 is TGTGCCAGCAGCGTGATGAGCGGGAGGGCCCAAGAGACCCAGTACTTC.

V gene TRBV25-1 combines with J gene TRBJ1-3, with TRBD1 matching 8 bases. The CDR3 is 15 amino acids. J gave up 2 bases and V 4 bases, and 4 bases lay outside the gene matches. CDR1 and CDR2 (germline): MGHDK, SYGVNS. The CDR3 DNA reads as TGTGCCAGCAGTGGGTCGACAGGGGCTGGAAACACCATATATTTT. It codes for CASSGSTGAGNTIYF.

The rearrangement joins TRBV30 to TRBJ2-7, with no clear D. Trimming left V 8 bases short and J 3 bases short, with 11 bases between. This CDR3 has 11 residues. Germline-derived CDR1 and CDR2 are GTSNPN and SVGIG (reference sequence). CDR3 bases: TGTGCCCTGGCGCGCGGCTACGAGCAGTACTTC. Translating gives CALARGYEQYF.

This rearrangement joins TRBV27 to TRBJ2-7; 8 bases fit TRBD2. Trimming cost V 6 bases and J 7 bases; bases outside gene matches: 11. The germline CDR1 and CDR2 sequences are MNHEY and SMNVEV (reference sequence). CDR3 length: 14 amino acids. CDR3 coding DNA: TGTGCCAGCAGCTTTAGTAGCGGGGCGGGGGAGCAGTACTTC. It encodes CASSFSSGAGEQYF.

The chain recombines TRBV18 with TRBJ1-5, with D tentatively TRBD1 (5 bases). V was cut by 2 bases and J by 6 bases, with 23 bases left in between. The CDR3 extends over 18 amino acids. The V gene's germline CDR1 is KGHSH and CDR2 LQKENI. For the CDR3, the DNA is TGTGCCAGCTCACCAGGAAATCAGGGTGGGTCTTCAGGTCAGCCCCAGCATTTT. Translated: CASSPGNQGGSSGQPQHF.

Note on this clone: The junction does not match germline at one end; this may be a read error. Other nucleotide sequences from this sample produce the same CDR3. The J gene is TRBJ1-1, the V gene TRBV5-4; unclear D gene. The germline V gene encodes CDR1 SGHNT and CDR2 YYREEE (reference sequence). The CDR3 extends over 13 amino acids. In DNA form, the CDR3 reads TGCGCCAGCAGTCCCTCCGGGAACACTGAAGCTTTCTTT. Amino acid sequence: CASSPSGNTEAFF.

This chain joins TRBV5-1 and TRBJ2-3; D is ambiguous. Trimming cost V 0 bases and J 6 bases, with 11 bases left between them. This CDR3 spans 14 amino acids. Germline V CDR1 and CDR2: SGHRS, YFSETQ. CDR3 sequence: CASSLVVAGDTQYF. Written as DNA, the CDR3 is TGCGCCAGCAGCTTGGTGGTAGCCGGGGATACGCAGTATTTT.

This sequence joins TRBV5-6 and TRBJ2-1; D not resolved. The germline V gene has CDR1 SGHDT and CDR2 YYEEEE. V shed 1 base and J shed 4 bases, with 15 bases lying between them. The CDR3 is 16 amino acids. Here the CDR3 reads CASSLSPLLRYNEQFF. CDR3 nucleotide sequence: TGTGCCAGCAGCTTGAGCCCCCTGTTGAGGTACAATGAGCAGTTCTTC.

Comments on this clone: Relative to the germline gene, one junction end is altered; a read error may explain this. The genes are TRBV4-2 and TRBJ2-1, with TRBD2 matching 10 bases. This CDR3 has 16 amino acids. The V gene's germline CDR1 is LGHNA and CDR2 YNFKEQ. DNA for the CDR3: TGTACCAGCAGCCAACCTCCCGGGACTAGCGACCATGAGCAGTTCTTC. It yields the protein CTSSQPPGTSDHEQFF.

The CDR3 reads CAWSDGIQGRGSPLHF. As DNA, the CDR3 is TGTGCCTGGAGTGACGGAATACAGGGGCGTGGGTCACCCCTCCACTTT. V usage is TRBV30 and J usage is TRBJ1-6; 7 bases agree with TRBD1. The V gene's germline CDR1 is GTSNPN and CDR2 SVGIG (reference sequence). The length of the CDR3 is 16 residues. V gave up 1 base and J gave up 10 bases; unmatched junction bases: 13.

The chain is built from TRBV6-5 and TRBJ2-3, with 7 bases lining up with TRBD2. Per germline, CDR1 MNHEY and CDR2 SVGAGI. V was clipped by 4 bases and J by 4 bases; unmatched bases: 5. The CDR3 extends over 14 amino acids. CDR3 nucleotide sequence: TGTGCCAGCAGTTCAAGTCGGGGGGCAGATACGCAGTATTTT. Translated, it gives CASSSSRGADTQYF.

V and J are TRBV11-3 and TRBJ2-1, with 12 positions matching TRBD2. V dropped 6 bases and J dropped 4; count of bases not matched to a gene: 4. This CDR3 is 15 amino acids long. Germline V gives CDR1 SGHNT, CDR2 YENEEA. CDR3 amino acids: CASRPSGGGYNEQFF. CDR3 DNA sequence: TGTGCCAGCAGACCTAGCGGGGGGGGGTACAATGAGCAGTTCTTC.

V is TRBV5-6 and J is TRBJ2-7, with 9 bases matching TRBD1. The length of the CDR3 is 15 residues. V was pared by 4 bases and J by 4 bases, with 9 bases of the junction left unmatched. CDR1 is SGHDT and CDR2 is YYEEEE in the germline V gene. In DNA, the CDR3 is TGTGCCAGCAGCCCTGGACAGGGGACTGCGTACGAGCAGTACTTC. It codes for CASSPGQGTAYEQYF.

The genes are TRBV7-2 and TRBJ1-1, with TRBD1 matching over 10 bases. Germline loops: CDR1 SGHTA, CDR2 FQGNSA. J was trimmed by 5 bases and V by 5 bases; bases with no gene match: 8. This CDR3 contains 15 residues. The DNA for the CDR3 is TGTGCCAGCAGCCCTCGGTGGACAGGGGGAACTGAAGCTTTCTTT. Translating gives CASSPRWTGGTEAFF.

V and J are TRBV5-1 and TRBJ1-5; TRBD1 agrees at 10 bases. Unmatched junction bases numbered 3, after V lost 4 bases and J lost 2 bases. The length of the CDR3 is 15 residues. In germline, CDR1 is SGHRS, CDR2 YFSETQ. CDR3: CASSPGTGGNQPQHF. In DNA, the CDR3 is TGCGCCAGCAGCCCCGGGACAGGGGGCAATCAGCCCCAGCATTTT.

V is TRBV7-3 and J is TRBJ2-3; TRBD2 aligns across 8 bases. V lost 5 bases, J lost 4 bases, and 8 bases stayed unmatched. The germline gives CDR1 SGHTA, CDR2 FQGTGA. The CDR3 is made up of 15 amino acids. CDR3 region: CASSAGTSRSDTQYF. The CDR3 region has the DNA TGTGCCAGCAGCGCTGGGACTAGTCGGTCAGATACGCAGTATTTT.

The V call is TRBV19, the J call TRBJ2-4, with D uncertain. V lost 2 bases to trimming and J lost 2 bases, with 13 bases between them. From germline, CDR1 is LNHDA and CDR2 SQIVND (reference sequence). The CDR3 runs to 16 residues. The CDR3 spells CASSISMGRTKNIQYF. CDR3 bases: TGTGCCAGTAGTATATCGATGGGCAGGACCAAAAACATTCAGTACTTC.

This chain links TRBV11-2 with TRBJ1-2; D is perhaps TRBD1 (6 bases). The ends were cut back, 0 bases at V and 9 bases at J, with 17 bases in the middle. CDR1 and CDR2 (germline): SGHAT, FQNNGV. The CDR3 totals 15 residues. CDR3 DNA: TGTGCCAGCAGCTTAGATCCGGTGGGACATAGAAGCTACACCTTC. Its translation: CASSLDPVGHRSYTF.